Listed here are 3 T cell receptor beta chains from one sample, sequenced in a study of shared clonotypes between healthy human individuals. The repertoire was sequenced with immunoSEQ multiplex PCR; TCRdb's copy has only in-frame clones and lacks some. The table records roughly 2,300,000 clones, roughly 90% of them present only once. Source material: naive CD4+ T cells from PBMCs. Subset meaning: CD45RA+ positively selected. Source of these receptors: a man between 18 and 29 years old in good health. Some clones in this sample may be carry-over from other donors' samples.

V gene TRBV7-3 combines with J gene TRBJ1-1; the match to TRBD1 covers 11 bases. Losses at the gene ends were 2 bases for V and 1 base for J; bases not matched to a gene: 0. Germline V gives CDR1 SGHTA, CDR2 FQGTGA. The length of the CDR3 is 15 residues. The CDR3 coding sequence is TGTGCCAGCAGCTTAGGGACAGGGGGGAACACTGAAGCTTTCTTT. This encodes CASSLGTGGNTEAFF.

The gene calls are TRBV6-5 and TRBJ2-7; TRBD1 agrees at 10 bases. V dropped 6 bases and J dropped 6; count of bases not matched to a gene: 5. Germline V lookup: CDR1 MNHEY, CDR2 SVGAGI. The CDR3 is made up of 13 amino acids. The CDR3 sequence is CASRDRGRGEQYF. CDR3 coding DNA: TGTGCCAGCAGAGACAGGGGGCGCGGCGAGCAGTACTTC.

V usage is TRBV5-1 and J usage is TRBJ2-7; D is possibly TRBD2 (5 bases). From germline, CDR1 is SGHRS and CDR2 YFSETQ. CDR3 length equals 16 residues. V dropped 4 bases and J dropped 0 bases, with 17 bases sitting between them. The CDR3 protein is CASSPRLGESSYEQYF. DNA for the CDR3: TGCGCCAGCAGCCCCCGGCTCGGGGAGTCCTCCTACGAGCAGTACTTC.